The 30 T cell receptor beta chains listed next were all sequenced from one sample in a study of OX40 agonist ivuxolimab in advanced cancers. The table came from immunoSEQ multiplex PCR; TCRdb's copy has only in-frame clones and leaves some out. Of 83,000 or so clones listed, 85% to 95% are singletons. Sequencing was performed on CD4+ or CD8+ T cells sorted from blood, taken in a trial of the OX40 agonist ivuxolimab. The receptors stem from an adult with an advanced solid tumor such as melanoma, head and neck, liver or kidney cancer.

The chain employs TRBV27 and TRBJ2-1; 10 positions match TRBD2. Germline V lookup: CDR1 MNHEY, CDR2 SMNVEV (reference sequence). This CDR3 is built from 15 residues. Germline trimming cut 5 bases from V and 5 bases from J; bases unmatched to any gene: 6. The CDR3 reads CASSPSGRIDNEQFF. The CDR3 DNA reads as TGTGCCAGCAGTCCTAGCGGGAGAATAGACAATGAGCAGTTCTTC.

This clone was observed once. The V and J genes are TRBV9 and TRBJ1-1; no definite D call. Between the trimmed V and J ends, which lost 4 bases and 7 bases, there was a span of 17 bases. This CDR3 region has 14 residues. Germline CDR1 SGDLS, CDR2 YYNGEE. The CDR3 bases are TGTGCCAGCAGCCCCTATACGCAGTCGAATGAAGCTTTCTTT. Translating it yields CASSPYTQSNEAFF.

The chain couples TRBV11-2 to TRBJ2-7; TRBD2 might be the D (5 bases). V was pared by 5 bases and J by 3 bases, with 11 bases between. There are 13 residues in the CDR3. CDR1 is SGHAT and CDR2 is FQNNGV in the germline V gene. The CDR3, as DNA: TGTGCCAGCAGCCCGGGATTAGGCTACGAGCAGTACTTC. Protein: CASSPGLGYEQYF.

V and J are TRBV9 and TRBJ2-2; possible D gene TRBD2, 6 bases. Germline CDR1 is SGDLS and CDR2 is YYNGEE. The CDR3 loop spans 14 amino acids. V lost 2 bases and J lost 4, with 9 bases in between. The CDR3 spells CASSVTRITGELFF. As DNA, the CDR3 is TGTGCCAGCAGCGTGACTAGAATCACCGGGGAGCTGTTTTTT.

With regard to this clone: The junction differs from germline at one of its ends, possibly a read error. This chain links TRBV19 with TRBJ1-5; the D gene is possibly TRBD1 (6 bases). The CDR3 extends over 14 amino acids. Germline V CDR1 and CDR2: LNHDA, SQIVND (reference sequence). In DNA form, the CDR3 reads TGTGCCAGTAGCATAGGGGGAAAGGGTCAGCCCCAGCATTTT. Protein sequence: CASSIGGKGQPQHF.

The rearrangement uses TRBV7-9 and TRBJ2-3; no reliable D call. There are 13 residues in the CDR3. Trimming cost V 1 base and J 1 base, with 3 bases left between them. Germline CDR1 SEHNR, CDR2 FQNEAQ (reference sequence). CDR3 bases: TGTGCCAGCAGCTTAGGGGGCACAGATACGCAGTATTTT. Its protein product is CASSLGGTDTQYF.

The chain has TRBV5-4 and TRBJ2-2; D remains unclear. Germline CDR1 is SGHNT and CDR2 is YYREEE (reference sequence). The CDR3 contains 12 residues. The V end was cut by 10 bases, the J end by 4 bases, with 11 bases between. The CDR3 DNA follows: TGTGCCGAGAGACACGTCACCGGGGAGCTGTTTTTT. Its translation is CAERHVTGELFF.

The rearrangement joins TRBV2 to TRBJ2-5, with D possibly being TRBD2 (6 bases). Gene TRBJ2-7 matches the end of the DNA better, so the J call may be wrong. The CDR3 consists of 15 residues. The germline V gene has CDR1 SNHLY and CDR2 FYNNEI. CDR3 in amino acids: CASSVRGSGLYEQYF. The CDR3 DNA is TGTGCCAGCAGTGTGAGGGGTAGCGGTTTGTACGAGCAGTACTTC.

The chain carries TRBV4-3 and TRBJ2-7; TRBD1 matches 9 bases. Looked up from germline, CDR1 is LGHNA and CDR2 is YSLEER. There are 17 residues in the CDR3. Trimming removed 1 base from V and 3 bases from J; junction bases left unmatched: 10. CDR3 protein: CASSQARGQGLGYEQYF. In DNA, the CDR3 is TGCGCCAGCAGCCAAGCCCGGGGACAGGGTCTCGGCTACGAGCAGTACTTC.

The chain combines TRBV7-3 with TRBJ1-1; D remains unclear. Trimming cost V 5 bases and J 0 bases, with 7 bases left between them. The CDR3 covers 13 residues. From germline, CDR1 is SGHTA and CDR2 FQGTGA. The CDR3 DNA follows: TGTGCCAGCAGCCCTAGCTTGAACACTGAAGCTTTCTTT. This translates into CASSPSLNTEAFF.

V usage is TRBV14 and J usage is TRBJ2-4; D gene uncertain. Germline CDR1 reads SGHDN; CDR2 reads FVKESK. There are 16 residues in the CDR3. The ends were cut back, 2 bases at V and 5 bases at J, with 16 bases in the middle. The CDR3 coding sequence is TGTGCCAGCAGCCAAAGAGGATCTACCCCTCAAAACATTCAGTACTTC. It codes for CASSQRGSTPQNIQYF.

The rearrangement joins TRBV7-9 to TRBJ1-2; D unresolved. Germline loops: CDR1 SEHNR, CDR2 FQNEAQ (reference sequence). With 3 bases removed from V and 4 bases from J, the gap between germline ends came to 9 bases. This CDR3 region has 13 residues. DNA of the CDR3: TGTGCCAGCAGCTTCGGGGAGACCTATGGCTACACCTTC. Its translation is CASSFGETYGYTF. Drawing the rest from reference TRBV7-9 and TRBJ1-2, the complete variable domain is DTGVSQNPRHKITKRGQNVTFRCDPISEHNRLYWYRQTLGQGPEFLTYFQNEAQLEKSRLLSDRFSAERPKGSFSTLEIQRTEQGDSAMYLCASSFGETYGYTFGSGTRLTVV.

This clone has just a few counts. The CDR3 DNA reads TGTGCCAGCAGAATAGCGGGGGGTCAGCCCCAGCATTTT. Protein: CASRIAGGQPQHF. This chain links TRBV7-2 with TRBJ1-5; possible D gene TRBD1, 5 bases. Trimming removed 6 bases at V and 6 bases at J, with 12 bases between. This CDR3 spans 13 amino acids. CDR1 and CDR2 from the germline V gene are SGHTA and FQGNSA.

The rearrangement joins TRBV11-2 to TRBJ2-7; either TRBD1 or TRBD2 may fit D (5 bases each). The CDR3 is 15 amino acids. The V end lost 3 bases, the J end lost 0 bases, and 12 bases lay between the germline ends. Per germline, CDR1 SGHAT and CDR2 FQNNGV. The CDR3 loop reads CASSLGPSSSYEQYF. The CDR3 region has the DNA TGTGCCAGCAGCTTGGGACCGTCCAGCTCCTACGAGCAGTACTTC.

The chain has TRBV7-9 and TRBJ2-7; the match to TRBD1 covers 9 bases. Trimming removed 5 bases from V and 6 bases from J; junction bases left unmatched: 5. CDR3 length: 13 amino acids. CDR1 SEHNR and CDR2 FQNEAQ come from the germline V gene (reference sequence). The CDR3 bases are TGTGCCAGCAGCCCCGGGACAGGGCCCGAGCAGTACTTC. Amino acids: CASSPGTGPEQYF.

The rearrangement joins TRBV5-3 to TRBJ2-7; D tentatively reads TRBD1 or TRBD2 (6 bases each). TRBV5-3 is known as an ORF, though its function is uncertain. V was clipped by 2 bases and J by 7 bases, with 10 bases between them. There are 12 residues in the CDR3. The CDR3 coding sequence is TGTGCCAGAAGCTTTCAGGGGAGGGAGCAGTACTTC. Its translation is CARSFQGREQYF.

This chain uses TRBV9 with TRBJ1-2, with 7 bases identical to TRBD1. CDR3 length equals 15 residues. Germline V gene data show CDR1 as SGDLS and CDR2 as YYNGEE. V shed 3 bases and J 4 bases; nucleotides not matched to a gene: 9. CDR3 protein: CASSEQGGGGYGYTF. CDR3 sequence (DNA): TGTGCCAGCAGCGAACAAGGGGGCGGCGGCTATGGCTACACCTTC.

The rearrangement uses TRBV9 and TRBJ2-1; D ambiguous. The germline CDR1 and CDR2 sequences are SGDLS and YYNGEE. The CDR3 has 11 residues. V lost 4 bases, J lost 4 bases, and 3 bases lay in between. The CDR3 region has the DNA TGTGCCAGCAGCCTATACAATGAGCAGTTCTTC. Translated: CASSLYNEQFF.

The chain combines TRBV6-5 with TRBJ2-2; D could derive from TRBD1 or TRBD2 (5 bases each). V gave up 6 bases and J gave up 4 bases, with 12 bases separating them. CDR3 length: 14 amino acids. The germline V gene encodes CDR1 MNHEY and CDR2 SVGAGI. The CDR3 is CASRSPGATGELFF. The CDR3 bases are TGTGCCAGCAGGAGTCCCGGGGCCACCGGGGAGCTGTTTTTT.

The chain has TRBV6-6 and TRBJ1-5, with a tentative D call TRBD1 (6 bases). The CDR3 totals 14 residues. V was clipped by 5 bases and J by 6 bases, with 14 bases between them. The germline V gene encodes CDR1 MNHNY and CDR2 SVGAGI (reference sequence). The CDR3 reads CASSLQGGVQPQHF. In DNA form, the CDR3 reads TGTGCCAGCAGTCTACAGGGAGGGGTTCAGCCCCAGCATTTT.

This chain connects TRBV7-9 to TRBJ1-4; tentatively, D is TRBD1 (5 bases). The CDR3 has 15 amino acids. Germline V CDR1 and CDR2: SEHNR, FQNEAQ (reference sequence). Trimming shortened V by 1 base and J by 7 bases, and 13 bases separated the two germline ends. CDR3 coding DNA: TGTGCCAGCAGCTTAGAAGCAGGGTCCACTGAAAAACTGTTTTTT. It is translated as CASSLEAGSTEKLFF.

The rearrangement links TRBV6-1 to TRBJ1-6; 7 nucleotides match TRBD1. This CDR3 comprises 15 residues. With 7 bases clipped from V and 0 bases from J, the junction kept 3 bases outside the gene matches. Germline V gene lookup returns CDR1 MNHNS and CDR2 SASEGT. Here the CDR3 DNA reads TGTGCCAGCAATACAGGGGCCTCCTATAATTCACCCCTCCACTTT. It is translated as CASNTGASYNSPLHF.

The V call is TRBV6-6, the J call TRBJ2-1; D might be TRBD2 (5 bases). Germline CDR1 and CDR2: MNHNY and SVGAGI (reference sequence). The CDR3 totals 14 residues. Trimming shortened V by 4 bases and J by 5 bases, and 12 bases separated the two germline ends. The CDR3 region is CASSLTLRDNEQFF. In DNA form, the CDR3 reads TGTGCCAGCAGTTTGACCCTGAGGGACAATGAGCAGTTCTTC.

The V call is TRBV10-3, the J call TRBJ1-2; D unclear. With 2 bases removed from V and 3 bases from J, the gap between germline ends came to 7 bases. The germline V gene encodes CDR1 ENHRY and CDR2 SYGVKD. The CDR3 spans 13 residues. Here the CDR3 reads CAISEQADYGYTF. In DNA form, the CDR3 reads TGTGCCATCAGTGAGCAGGCCGACTATGGCTACACCTTC.

The rearrangement links TRBV5-1 to TRBJ2-7; 10 positions match TRBD2. Germline values: CDR1 SGHRS, CDR2 YFSETQ. The CDR3 length is 15 residues. The junction had 10 bases not matched to a gene; V was cut back by 7 bases and J by 3 bases. The CDR3 loop reads CASSKFGTSDYEQYF. The CDR3 DNA reads as TGCGCCAGCTCCAAATTCGGGACTAGCGACTACGAGCAGTACTTC.

The CDR3 region has the DNA TGCGCCAGCAGCCAAGATCCCGCCGTCGATGAGCAGTTCTTC. The encoded protein is CASSQDPAVDEQFF. The V and J genes are TRBV4-3 and TRBJ2-1; D call uncertain. V was clipped by 0 bases and J by 8 bases, with 11 bases between them. The CDR3 covers 14 residues. Germline V gene lookup returns CDR1 LGHNA and CDR2 YSLEER.

For this clone: The identical CDR3 is also encoded by other nucleotide sequences in the sample. The chain employs TRBV6-6 and TRBJ2-7; 10 bases match TRBD1. The CDR3 is made up of 14 amino acids. Germline V lookup: CDR1 MNHNY, CDR2 SVGAGI (reference sequence). The J segment lost 7 bases and the V segment lost 7 bases, leaving 10 bases of the junction unmatched. This CDR3 is CASNLRQGAREQYF. In DNA form, the CDR3 reads TGTGCCAGCAATTTGAGACAGGGGGCGCGGGAGCAGTACTTC.

CDR3 bases: TGCGCCAGCAGCTCAAGGGGCCTGGGGGATACGCAGTATTTT. This sequence encodes CASSSRGLGDTQYF. The J gene is TRBJ2-3, the V gene TRBV4-3; D is perhaps TRBD1 (5 bases). Trimming took off 5 bases at V and 6 bases at J, with 15 bases between the two ends. The germline CDR1 and CDR2 sequences are LGHNA and YSLEER. This CDR3 is 14 amino acids long.

The rearrangement joins TRBV7-2 to TRBJ2-5; TRBD2 is a possible D gene (5 bases). CDR3 length: 13 residues. Germline values: CDR1 SGHTA, CDR2 FQGNSA. V dropped 2 bases and J dropped 5 bases, with 9 bases sitting between them. Written as DNA, the CDR3 is TGTGCCAGCAGCTTACCTAGCATGGAGACCCAGTACTTC. Amino acid sequence: CASSLPSMETQYF. The variable domain in full, completed from reference TRBV7-2 and TRBJ2-5, reads GAGVSQSPSNKVTEKGKDVELRCDPISGHTALYWYRQSLGQGLEFLIYFQGNSAPDKSGLPSDRFSAERTGGSVSTLTIQRTQQEDSAVYLCASSLPSMETQYFGPGTRLLVL.

The genes are TRBV9 and TRBJ1-4, with D possibly matching TRBD1 (6 bases). The CDR3 covers 16 residues. Germline V gene lookup returns CDR1 SGDLS and CDR2 YYNGEE. Trimming shortened V by 3 bases and J by 1 base, and 13 bases separated the two germline ends. The CDR3 reads CASSAQQGLTNEKLFF. The CDR3 nucleotides read TGTGCCAGCAGCGCTCAGCAGGGGCTAACTAATGAAAAACTGTTTTTT.